The present T cell receptor (beta chain) was sequenced within a study of breast tumors, draining lymph nodes, adjacent tissues. Regarding the study as a whole: Tumor TCR diversity was below lymph nodes but above nontumor tissue. Data only fit, rather than demonstrated, lymph node origin of most tumor T cells. The data were judged consistent with most tumor T cells coming from lymph node and expanding in tumor. Luminal-like breast cancer showed significantly greater tumor-nontumor repertoire similarity than basal-like breast cancer did.

This clonotype came up a few times. Its antigen is undetermined. Germline V gene sequence: CDR1 SNHLY, CDR2 FYNNEI. This CDR3 has 14 residues. Trimming shortened V by 5 bases and J by 5 bases, and 12 bases separated the two germline ends. Breast cancer patients provided tissue from their axillary draining lymph nodes. TCRdb reprocessed the multiplex PCR reads via MiXCR and lists one record per CDR3 protein. The sample lists approximately 210,000 distinct CDR3 sequences; less than 40% were seen once. The chain has TRBV2 and TRBJ2-2; the D gene is possibly TRBD1 (6 bases). Sequenced: axillary lymph node tissue. The TCR sequence derives from a female donor with breast cancer. Some clones in this sample may be carry-over from other donors' samples. CDR3 in amino acids: CASSYLGQTGELFF. In DNA form, the CDR3 reads TGTGCCAGCAGTTACTTAGGACAGACCGGGGAGCTGTTTTTT.